This T cell receptor (beta chain) derives from a study of T-cell memory formation after mild COVID-19. Study-level findings and limits: Confirmation of SARS-CoV-2 specificity was lacking for second-wave clones peaking day 37. Contracting clones, day 15 to 85, had balanced CD4/CD8, and later expanders favored CD4+. Contracting CD4+ clones were located mainly in CM and EM, and CD8+ clones in EMRA.

Ten or more counts support this clonotype. Its matching antigen is unknown. One end of the junction is discordant with germline, which a read error may explain. cDNA libraries for TCR alpha and TCR beta, carrying sample barcodes and UMIs, came from 5'RACE with constant-segment primers. MiXCR, run by TCRdb on the 5' RACE reads, gives a single entry per CDR3 protein. In the table there are about 390,000 distinct CDR3 sequences, roughly 20% of which are singletons. The TCR sequence derives from an adult woman who had mild COVID-19 (a few samples of this study predate the infection). Cell type and time point are not known. Sequences were obtained from PBMCs or a T cell subset sorted from them (not recorded which).

The CDR3 reads CASSVEETQYF. The CDR3 nucleotides are TGTGCCAGCAGCGTGGAAGAGACCCAGTACTTC. V usage is TRBV5-1 and J usage is TRBJ2-5; D ambiguous. The CDR3 is 11 residues long. Germline loops: CDR1 SGHRS, CDR2 YFSETQ. The full variable domain, completed using reference TRBV5-1 and TRBJ2-5, is KAGVTQTPRYLIKTRGQQVTLSCSPISGHRSVSWYQQTPGQGLQFLFEYFSETQRNKGNFPGRFSGRQFSNSRSEMNVSTLELGDSALYLCASSVEETQYFGPGTRLLVL.